What follows are 21 T cell receptor beta chains derived from one specimen sequenced in a study of T cells after yellow fever vaccination. In TCRdb, the 5' RACE reads were re-called with MiXCR into one record per CDR3 protein. The sample lists approximately 350,000 distinct CDR3 sequences, around 10% occurring once. The material sequenced was PBMCs, taken on the day of the first yellow fever vaccination. The source is a man aged 18-30 years who received the YFV17D yellow fever vaccine.

The CDR3 sequence is CSAREGTMGYTF. The CDR3 nucleotides are TGCAGTGCTAGAGAAGGTACTATGGGCTACACCTTC. The chain links TRBV20-1 to TRBJ1-2, with D unresolved. The CDR3 is made up of 12 amino acids. Germline loops: CDR1 DFQATT, CDR2 SNEGSKA (reference sequence). V lost 0 bases, J lost 8 bases, and 10 bases lay in between.

The V gene is TRBV5-1, the J gene TRBJ1-6; TRBD1 matches 7 bases. Germline loops: CDR1 SGHRS, CDR2 YFSETQ. CDR3 size: 15 residues. V shed 5 bases, J shed 7 bases, and the junction held 9 bases outside the gene matches. CDR3 sequence: CASSARQGGNSPLHF. CDR3 coding DNA: TGCGCCAGCAGTGCACGACAGGGAGGAAATTCACCCCTCCACTTT.

The J gene is TRBJ2-4, the V gene TRBV4-2; TRBD1 might be the D (5 bases). Trimming took 2 bases from V and 3 from J, leaving 14 bases between them. The CDR3 sequence is 16 residues long. Per germline, CDR1 LGHNA and CDR2 YNFKEQ. The chain's CDR3 is CASSQNQGFIKNIQYF. CDR3 nucleotides: TGTGCCAGCAGCCAAAACCAGGGATTCATCAAAAACATTCAGTACTTC.

This clonotype showed up just a few times. This chain connects TRBV6-1 to TRBJ2-7, with TRBD2 matching over 11 bases. This CDR3 is built from 15 residues. V shed 6 bases, J shed 2 bases, and the junction held 6 bases outside the gene matches. Germline V gives CDR1 MNHNS, CDR2 SASEGT. CDR3 amino acids: CASSRTSGGTYEQYF. The CDR3 nucleotides are TGTGCCAGCAGCCGTACTAGCGGGGGAACCTACGAGCAGTACTTC.

This clonotype showed up just a few times. V and J are TRBV5-1 and TRBJ2-1, with 9 bases aligning to TRBD1. The V segment lost 0 bases and the J segment 5 bases; nucleotides outside the gene matches: 3. The CDR3 extends over 15 amino acids. Germline V lookup: CDR1 SGHRS, CDR2 YFSETQ. CDR3 amino acids: CASSLGDRGDNEQFF. Here the CDR3 DNA reads TGCGCCAGCAGCTTGGGAGACAGGGGGGACAATGAGCAGTTCTTC.

This clonotype was seen just once. The rearrangement links TRBV9 to TRBJ1-2; D is unresolved. This CDR3 region has 16 residues. CDR1 SGDLS and CDR2 YYNGEE come from the germline V gene. With 2 bases removed from V and 2 bases from J, the gap between germline ends came to 16 bases. CDR3: CASSVGASSQNYGYTF. For the CDR3, the DNA is TGTGCCAGCAGCGTCGGAGCCAGCTCCCAAAACTATGGCTACACCTTC. The full variable domain, with the rest looked up from reference TRBV9 and TRBJ1-2, is DSGVTQTPKHLITATGQRVTLRCSPRSGDLSVYWYQQSLDQGLQFLIQYYNGEERAKGNILERFSAQQFPDLHSELNLSSLELGDSALYFCASSVGASSQNYGYTFGSGTRLTVV.

CDR3 sequence: CASSSRPGTTNTEAFF. As DNA, the CDR3 is TGCGCCAGCAGTTCCAGGCCCGGGACAACGAACACTGAAGCTTTCTTT. The chain joins TRBV5-1 to TRBJ1-1; D perhaps matches TRBD1 (6 bases). From germline, CDR1 is SGHRS and CDR2 YFSETQ. CDR3 size: 16 residues. V was trimmed by 5 bases and J by 1 base, leaving 18 bases between them.

This clonotype occurred once. A read error may account for a junction end that differs from germline. This chain joins TRBV6-4 and TRBJ2-5, with TRBD1 identical over 11 bases. This CDR3 comprises 14 residues. The germline gives CDR1 MRHNA, CDR2 SNTAGT. CDR3 residues: CASGTGGFQETHYF. As DNA, the CDR3 is TGTGCCAGTGGGACAGGGGGATTCCAAGAGACCCATTACTTC.

This chain joins TRBV19 and TRBJ1-1; no clear D gene. The germline V gene encodes CDR1 LNHDA and CDR2 SQIVND (reference sequence). The CDR3 covers 14 residues. The germline V and J ends were trimmed by 6 bases and 1 base, with 12 bases remaining between them. The CDR3 DNA follows: TGTGCCAGTAGCAACGGCCGGGGGAACACTGAAGCTTTCTTT. Encoded protein: CASSNGRGNTEAFF.

V and J are TRBV6-5 and TRBJ1-3; D call uncertain. Per germline, CDR1 MNHEY and CDR2 SVGAGI. Trimming shortened V by 2 bases and J by 0 bases, and 11 bases separated the two germline ends. CDR3 length equals 16 residues. The CDR3: CASSYPSGLSGNTIYF. The CDR3, as DNA: TGTGCCAGCAGTTACCCCAGTGGGCTCTCTGGAAACACCATATATTTT.

V gene TRBV20-1 combines with J gene TRBJ1-1; the D is unclear. Trimming cost V 6 bases and J 0 bases, with 14 bases left between them. The CDR3 has 14 amino acids. CDR1 is DFQATT and CDR2 is SNEGSKA in the germline V gene (reference sequence). The CDR3 is CSAQEDGLNTEAFF. CDR3 in DNA: TGCAGTGCCCAAGAGGATGGATTGAACACTGAAGCTTTCTTT.

The chain couples TRBV9 to TRBJ2-3, with D perhaps TRBD2 (6 bases). The V end lost 8 bases, the J end lost 0 bases, and 16 bases lay between the germline ends. CDR1 SGDLS and CDR2 YYNGEE come from the germline V gene. The CDR3 runs to 15 residues. This chain's CDR3 is CASSGEHTSTDTQYF. The CDR3 DNA is TGTGCCAGTTCGGGGGAACATACGAGCACAGATACGCAGTATTTT.

This clonotype was seen a handful of times. The chain employs TRBV4-1 and TRBJ2-5; D possibly corresponds to TRBD2 (6 bases). The CDR3 is 21 residues long. The V gene lost 6 bases and the J gene lost 5 bases, with 37 bases spanning the gap. CDR1 and CDR2 (germline): MGHRA, YSYEKL. In nucleotides, the CDR3 is TGCGCCAGCAGACGCACGGACTCCCAGAACAAAACGAAAGAGGAGGGGGAGACCCAGTACTTC. Translated: CASRRTDSQNKTKEEGETQYF.

This clonotype was seen a handful of times. This chain joins TRBV5-1 and TRBJ2-7; 9 bases match TRBD2. This CDR3 contains 15 residues. V trimming: 3 bases; J trimming: 0 bases; junction bases outside the gene matches: 4. Looked up from germline, CDR1 is SGHRS and CDR2 is YFSETQ. The CDR3 nucleotides are TGCGCCAGCAGCTGGACTAGCGATTACTCCTACGAGCAGTACTTC. Protein product: CASSWTSDYSYEQYF.

A few counts support this clonotype. The chain links TRBV3-1 to TRBJ2-7; 7 bases agree with TRBD2. The length of the CDR3 is 17 residues. V lost 1 base to trimming and J lost 3 bases; unmatched junction nucleotides: 12. The germline V gene encodes CDR1 LGHDT and CDR2 YNNKEL (reference sequence). The CDR3 sequence is CASSQGRGREGFYEQYF. The CDR3 nucleotides read TGTGCCAGCAGCCAAGGACGGGGGAGGGAGGGTTTCTACGAGCAGTACTTC.

The chain links TRBV4-2 to TRBJ2-4; the D gene could be TRBD1 or TRBD2 (5 bases each). The CDR3 is 14 residues long. With 5 bases removed from V and 5 bases from J, the gap between germline ends came to 13 bases. The V gene's germline CDR1 is LGHNA and CDR2 YNFKEQ. The CDR3 DNA reads TGTGCCAGCAGCACTCGGGACGGGGAAAACATTCAGTACTTC. Residues: CASSTRDGENIQYF.

Only a few counts were recorded for this clonotype. The chain combines TRBV7-2 with TRBJ1-5; tentative D call: TRBD1 (5 bases). Germline-derived CDR1 and CDR2 are SGHTA and FQGNSA. The CDR3 contains 14 residues. V shed 5 bases and J shed 9 bases, with 17 bases lying between them. The CDR3 DNA follows: TGTGCCAGCAGCCCTGACAAAGGGGCCCGGCCCCAGCATTTT. This encodes CASSPDKGARPQHF.

This clonotype has more than one count but fewer than ten. The genes are TRBV4-3 and TRBJ1-4, with 10 bases matching TRBD1. Germline V gives CDR1 LGHNA, CDR2 YSLEER. The V segment lost 3 bases and the J segment 8 bases; nucleotides outside the gene matches: 6. The CDR3 consists of 15 residues. The CDR3 loop reads CASSHEGQGYEKLFF. For the CDR3, the DNA is TGCGCCAGCAGCCACGAGGGACAGGGGTACGAAAAACTGTTTTTT.

This clonotype was seen a handful of times. V gene TRBV20-1 combines with J gene TRBJ2-7; 7 nucleotides line up with TRBD2. Unmatched junction bases numbered 9, after V lost 0 bases and J lost 4 bases. The CDR3 contains 15 residues. Germline values: CDR1 DFQATT, CDR2 SNEGSKA (reference sequence). In nucleotides, the CDR3 is TGCAGTGCTAGAGACTTCTCGGGGGGTCCTTACGAGCAGTACTTC. Amino acid sequence: CSARDFSGGPYEQYF.

This clonotype was observed a few times. The chain is built from TRBV20-1 and TRBJ2-7; D uncertain. The CDR3 totals 14 residues. Trimming left V 6 bases short and J 6 bases short, with 21 bases between. Per the germline V gene, CDR1 is DFQATT and CDR2 is SNEGSKA (reference sequence). The CDR3 reads CSAATGSLLSEQYF. CDR3 DNA: TGCAGTGCAGCGACCGGGTCTTTACTCTCCGAGCAGTACTTC.

Only a few counts were recorded for this clonotype. The chain joins TRBV5-1 to TRBJ1-6, with 8 bases that match TRBD1. Trimming at V came to 1 base and at J to 7 bases, leaving 7 bases not matched to a gene. The length of the CDR3 is 16 residues. The germline CDR1 and CDR2 sequences are SGHRS and YFSETQ. CDR3 DNA sequence: TGCGCCAGCAGCTTGACGACAGGGGAAGGGAATTCACCCCTCCACTTT. Its protein product is CASSLTTGEGNSPLHF.